This T cell receptor (beta chain) originates from a study of T cells in tuberculosis. Overall study context: A South African cohort included IGRA-negative adolescents, latently infected IGRA-positive adolescents and adults with active tuberculosis. General study points: The TCR-beta difference was not significant; alpha differences partly reflected length.

On average about 100,000 T cells per donor were immunosequenced. To note about this clone: The target antigen is unknown. The junction and the germline gene differ at one end; a read error may be behind it.

CDR1 is SGHNT, CDR2 YYREEE, per germline (reference sequence). There are 15 residues in the CDR3. Some clones are missing from TCRdb's copy, which holds only in-frame ones; the method was immunoSEQ multiplex PCR. The table includes roughly 34,000 clones, around 97% detected once. Sequenced material: PBMCs. V usage is TRBV5-4 and J usage is TRBJ2-1, with 11 nucleotides matching TRBD2. This TCR derives from a donor between 5 and 29 years old with latent tuberculosis or without tuberculosis infection. CDR3 amino acids: CASSSPSGGNNEQFF. The CDR3 DNA reads TGTGCCAGTAGCTCCCCTAGCGGGGGGAACAATGAGCAGTTCTTC.